This T cell receptor (beta chain) appears in the sequencing data of a study of cytotoxic CD8 clonotypes in ibrutinib-treated CLL. Germline V CDR1 and CDR2: KGHSH, LQKENI. This CDR3 spans 15 amino acids. Concerning this clone: The junction departs from the called germline gene at one end, perhaps through a read error.

Here immunoSEQ multiplex PCR was the method, and the copy in TCRdb shows in-frame clones only, minus some. The data show roughly 150,000 clones, roughly 77% seen once. The chain employs TRBV18 and TRBJ2-2; D could derive from TRBD1 or TRBD2 (5 bases each). This receptor was identified in a human donor with chronic lymphocytic leukemia. The specimen comprised PBMCs, sampled after 12 months of ibrutinib treatment. CDR3: CASSPIQGWAGEPFF. In DNA, the CDR3 is TGTGCCAGCTCACCAATCCAGGGCTGGGCCGGGGAGCCGTTTTTT.